This TCR beta chain was documented in a study of beta chain features in type 1 diabetes. Study outcomes and limitations: Among all four CD4+ subsets, Type 1 diabetes patients had TCRB CDR3s that were moderately but significantly shorter. The study found fewer insertions and more deletions at VDJ junctions in type 1 diabetes patients.

Of the isolated RNA, all was reverse transcribed, and so the sequenced material was expressed TCRB transcripts. Measured with immunoSEQ multiplex PCR; TCRdb has only the in-frame clones, and not every one. This sample yields some 200,000 clones, of which 15% to 20% are seen a single time; 0.065% to 0.1% belongs to the top ten. As concerns this clone: Antigen unknown.

The CDR3 covers 11 residues. The germline V gene encodes CDR1 SQVTM and CDR2 ANQGSEA. The V and J ends lost 6 bases and 11 bases respectively, with 16 bases between them. Sorted cells reached over 98% purity in every population. The clonotype originates from a man aged 30 to 45 with type 1 diabetes. Sequencing was done on a sample of naive CD4+ T cells from blood. The chain couples TRBV29-1 to TRBJ1-1, with D possibly being TRBD1 (5 bases). This chain's CDR3 is CSVEPGTGAFF. The DNA for the CDR3 is TGCAGCGTGGAACCAGGGACGGGTGCTTTCTTT.